This record covers a single T cell receptor (beta chain). Combining iRepertoire HTBI primers with Arm-PCR of CDR3 regions, the authors built TCR beta libraries. Original processing notes: The study identified more than 55 TRBV and some 15 TRBJ segments across samples. TCRdb called the multiplex PCR reads again in MiXCR, with one record for every CDR3 protein. The V and J calls and clone size are TCRdb's, not the authors'. The table records about 420,000 distinct CDR3 sequences, about a sixth of them present only once. Time point noted: newly diagnosed GD, antithyroid drugs for less than 3 months. The TCR library was made from RNA extracted from PBMCs. The CDR3 has 16 residues. Per germline, CDR1 MNHEY and CDR2 SVGAGI. V lost 4 bases to trimming and J lost 0 bases; unmatched junction nucleotides: 7. This specimen belongs to a study of regulatory T cells in long-lasting Graves disease. This sample was shared with a second study, whose subject was T cells in Graves' hyperthyroidism and ophthalmopathy. That report notes: Patients with ophthalmopathy were separated from those with stable hyperthyroidism by a 13 V-J model.

The sequence was collected from a young woman with Graves disease. The chain joins TRBV6-5 to TRBJ2-3; 7 bases are a match to TRBD2. Sequenced here: peripheral blood mononuclear cells (PBMCs), sampled at new diagnosis, from a patient treated with antithyroid drugs. Here the CDR3 DNA reads TGTGCCAGCAGTTCCCCGACTAGCAGCAGCACAGATACGCAGTATTTT. Protein product: CASSSPTSSSTDTQYF.